The clone carrying this T cell receptor beta chain was seen only a few times. Its antigen is not known. The data derive from a study of T cell responses to AZD1222 COVID-19 vaccine. The CDR3 spans 15 residues. With V trimmed by 1 base and J by 4 bases, 0 bases remained unmatched. Per the germline V gene, CDR1 is LGHDT and CDR2 is YNNKEL (reference sequence). Clones were read by immunoSEQ multiplex PCR, and TCRdb kept only the in-frame ones, dropping some. The repertoire has roughly 49,000 clones, around 80% of them found once; the top ten carry approximately 6.3%. General observations from the study: Epitopes outside B.1.351 and B.1.1.7 mutated regions reportedly drew nearly half of spike TCRs. Among the donors, most were white British and more were female, and clonal diversity was possibly underestimated. At study baseline, merely five or six AZD1222 recipients were seropositive. There were vaccine-associated CD4 TCRs across spike, dominant at 160-218 and 743-854.

The source material was peripheral blood, sampled on day 0 of AZD1222 vaccination. This chain joins TRBV3-1 (or the pseudogene TRBV3-2) and TRBJ2-2, with 10 positions matching TRBD2. This sequence was found in an adult in good health. The CDR3 sequence is CASSQGTSGTGELFF. CDR3 DNA sequence: TGTGCCAGCAGCCAAGGGACTAGCGGCACCGGGGAGCTGTTTTTT.